This T cell receptor beta chain was sequenced in a study of cytomegalovirus exposure and HLA in healthy donors. Primers included in the PCR were 60 Vbeta and 13 Jbeta primers. Produced via immunoSEQ multiplex PCR; TCRdb's table is partial and in-frame only. The profile covers 110,000 to 150,000 clones, with about three quarters appearing a single time and approximately 3.8% taken by the ten largest. V lost 3 bases, J lost 4 bases, and 7 bases stayed unmatched. Germline V gene lookup returns CDR1 MGHRA and CDR2 YSYEKL. This CDR3 has 16 residues. The clonotype originates from a male donor in good health and CMV-seronegative. The chain has TRBV4-1 and TRBJ1-5; TRBD1 aligns across 9 bases. Sequenced: PBMCs. The CDR3: CASSQLQGATNQPQHF. Written as DNA, the CDR3 is TGCGCCAGCAGCCAGCTACAGGGGGCTACGAATCAGCCCCAGCATTTT.